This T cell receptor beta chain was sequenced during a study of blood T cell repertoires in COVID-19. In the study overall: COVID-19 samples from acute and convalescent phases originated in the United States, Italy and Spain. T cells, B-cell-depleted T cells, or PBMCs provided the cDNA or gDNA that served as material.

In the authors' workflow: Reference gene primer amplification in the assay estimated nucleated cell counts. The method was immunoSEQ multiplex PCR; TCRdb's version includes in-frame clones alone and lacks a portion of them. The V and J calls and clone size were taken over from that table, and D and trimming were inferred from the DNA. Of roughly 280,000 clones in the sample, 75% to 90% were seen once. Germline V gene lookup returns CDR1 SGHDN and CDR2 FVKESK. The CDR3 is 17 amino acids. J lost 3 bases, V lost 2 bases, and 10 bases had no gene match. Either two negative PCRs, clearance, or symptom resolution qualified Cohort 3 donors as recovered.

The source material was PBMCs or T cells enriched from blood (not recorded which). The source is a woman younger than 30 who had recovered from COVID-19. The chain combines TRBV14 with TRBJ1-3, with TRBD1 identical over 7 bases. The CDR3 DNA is TGTGCCAGCAGCCAATCCCTCATCCGGGACAGTGGAAACACCATATATTTT. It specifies CASSQSLIRDSGNTIYF. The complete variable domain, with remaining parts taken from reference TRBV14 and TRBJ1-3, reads EAGVTQFPSHSVIEKGQTVTLRCDPISGHDNLYWYRRVMGKEIKFLLHFVKESKQDESGMPNNRFLAERTGGTYSTLKVQPAELEDSGVYFCASSQSLIRDSGNTIYFGEGSWLTVV.